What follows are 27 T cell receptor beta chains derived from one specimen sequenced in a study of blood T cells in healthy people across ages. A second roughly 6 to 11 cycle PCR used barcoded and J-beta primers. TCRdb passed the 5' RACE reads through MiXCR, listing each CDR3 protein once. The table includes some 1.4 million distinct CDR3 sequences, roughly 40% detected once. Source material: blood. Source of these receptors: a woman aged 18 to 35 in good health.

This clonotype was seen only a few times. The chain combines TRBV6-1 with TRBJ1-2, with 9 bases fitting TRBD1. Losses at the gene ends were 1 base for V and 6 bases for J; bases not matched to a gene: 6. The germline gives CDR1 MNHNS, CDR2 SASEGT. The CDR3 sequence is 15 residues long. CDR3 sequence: CASSEGGTGLNGYTF. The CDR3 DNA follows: TGTGCCAGCAGTGAAGGTGGGACAGGGCTTAATGGCTACACCTTC.

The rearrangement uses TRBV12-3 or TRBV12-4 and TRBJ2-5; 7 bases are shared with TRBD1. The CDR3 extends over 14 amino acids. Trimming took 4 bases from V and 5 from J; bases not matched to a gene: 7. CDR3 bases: TGTGCCAGCAGTTACACTGGACAGGTTGAGACCCAGTACTTC. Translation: CASSYTGQVETQYF.

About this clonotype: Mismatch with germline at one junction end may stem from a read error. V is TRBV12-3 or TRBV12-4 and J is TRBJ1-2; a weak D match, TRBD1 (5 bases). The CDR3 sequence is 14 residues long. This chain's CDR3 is CASGFAGRGYGYTF. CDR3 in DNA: TGTGCCAGCGGTTTCGCGGGGCGCGGCTATGGCTACACCTTC.

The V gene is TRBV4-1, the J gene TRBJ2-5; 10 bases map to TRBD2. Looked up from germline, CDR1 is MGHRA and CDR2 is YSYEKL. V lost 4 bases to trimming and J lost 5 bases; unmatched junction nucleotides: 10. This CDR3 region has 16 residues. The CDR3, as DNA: TGCGCCAGCAGCCCGTCGGCTAGCGGGAGTAGCGAGACCCAGTACTTC. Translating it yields CASSPSASGSSETQYF.

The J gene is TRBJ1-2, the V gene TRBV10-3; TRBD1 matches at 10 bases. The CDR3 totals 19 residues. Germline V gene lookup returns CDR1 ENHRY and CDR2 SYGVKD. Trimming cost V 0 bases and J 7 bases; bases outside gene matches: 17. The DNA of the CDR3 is TGTGCCATCAGTGAGTCGATGGCTGAGACAGGGGGCGCAAGGGGTGGCTACACCTTC. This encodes CAISESMAETGGARGGYTF.

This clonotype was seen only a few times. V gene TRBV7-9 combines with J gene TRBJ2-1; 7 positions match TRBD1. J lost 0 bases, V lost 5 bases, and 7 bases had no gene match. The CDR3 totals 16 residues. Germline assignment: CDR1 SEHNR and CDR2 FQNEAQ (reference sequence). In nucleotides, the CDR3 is TGTGCCAGCAGCCCCGTAGAGGGGGCCTCCTACAATGAGCAGTTCTTC. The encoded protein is CASSPVEGASYNEQFF.

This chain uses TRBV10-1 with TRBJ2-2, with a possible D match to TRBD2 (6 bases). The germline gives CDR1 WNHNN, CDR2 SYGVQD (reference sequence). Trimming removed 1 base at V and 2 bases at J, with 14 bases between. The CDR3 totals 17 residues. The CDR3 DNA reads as TGCGCCAGCAGTGAGTTGGCTGGCGGGGCCAACACCGGGGAGCTGTTTTTT. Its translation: CASSELAGGANTGELFF.

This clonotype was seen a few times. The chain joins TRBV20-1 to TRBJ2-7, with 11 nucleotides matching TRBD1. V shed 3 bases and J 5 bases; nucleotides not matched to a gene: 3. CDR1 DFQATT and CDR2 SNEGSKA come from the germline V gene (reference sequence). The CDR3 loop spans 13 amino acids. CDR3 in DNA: TGCAGTGCTAGGGGGACAGGGGGGAACGAGCAGTACTTC. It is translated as CSARGTGGNEQYF.

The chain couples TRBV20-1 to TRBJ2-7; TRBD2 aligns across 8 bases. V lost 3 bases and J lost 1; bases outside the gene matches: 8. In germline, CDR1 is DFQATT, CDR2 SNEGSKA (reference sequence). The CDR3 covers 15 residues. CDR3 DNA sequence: TGCAGTGCTAGTCCCGGGGCGGGAGGTTCCTACGAGCAGTACTTC. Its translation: CSASPGAGGSYEQYF.

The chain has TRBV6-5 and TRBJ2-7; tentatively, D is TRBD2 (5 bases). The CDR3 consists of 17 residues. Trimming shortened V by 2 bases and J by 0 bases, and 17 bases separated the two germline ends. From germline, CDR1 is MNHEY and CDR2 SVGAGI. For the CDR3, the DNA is TGTGCCAGCAGTTACAGGGCTAGCTCATCGAGCTCCTACGAGCAGTACTTC. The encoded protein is CASSYRASSSSSYEQYF.

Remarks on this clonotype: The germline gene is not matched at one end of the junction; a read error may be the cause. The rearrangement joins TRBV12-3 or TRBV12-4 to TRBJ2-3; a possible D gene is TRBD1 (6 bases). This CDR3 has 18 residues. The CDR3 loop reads CASSSLWTDPRGTDTQYF. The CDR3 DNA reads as TGTGCCAGCAGTTCCCTTTGGACAGACCCCCGAGGCACAGATACACAGTATTTT.

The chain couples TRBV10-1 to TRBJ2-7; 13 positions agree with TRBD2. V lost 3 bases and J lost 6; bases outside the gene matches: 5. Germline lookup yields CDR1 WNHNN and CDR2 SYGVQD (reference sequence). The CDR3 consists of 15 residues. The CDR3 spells CASSELAGGMGEQYF. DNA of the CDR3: TGCGCCAGCAGTGAACTAGCGGGAGGGATGGGCGAGCAGTACTTC.

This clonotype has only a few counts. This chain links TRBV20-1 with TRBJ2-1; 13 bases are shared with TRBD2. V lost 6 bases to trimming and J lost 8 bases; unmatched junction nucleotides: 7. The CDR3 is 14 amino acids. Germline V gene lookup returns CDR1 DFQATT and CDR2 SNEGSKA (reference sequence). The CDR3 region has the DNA TGCAGTGCACCCGGACTAGCGGGAGCACATGAGCAGTTCTTC. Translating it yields CSAPGLAGAHEQFF.

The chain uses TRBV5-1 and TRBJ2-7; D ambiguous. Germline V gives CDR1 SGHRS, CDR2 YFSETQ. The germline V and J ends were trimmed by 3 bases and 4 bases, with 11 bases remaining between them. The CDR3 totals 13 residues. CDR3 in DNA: TGCGCCAGCAGCTGGGGTGGTTGGTACGAGCAGTACTTC. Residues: CASSWGGWYEQYF.

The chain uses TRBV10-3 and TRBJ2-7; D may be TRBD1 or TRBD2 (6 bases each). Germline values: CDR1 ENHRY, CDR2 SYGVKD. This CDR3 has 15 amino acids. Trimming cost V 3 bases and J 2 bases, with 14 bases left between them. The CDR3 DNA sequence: TGTGCCATCAGTGATCCGGGGGCGGTAGCCTACGAGCAGTACTTC. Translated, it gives CAISDPGAVAYEQYF.

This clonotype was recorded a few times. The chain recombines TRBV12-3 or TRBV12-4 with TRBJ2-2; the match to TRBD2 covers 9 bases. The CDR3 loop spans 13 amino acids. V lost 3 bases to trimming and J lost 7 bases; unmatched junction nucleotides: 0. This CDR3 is CASSLTSGGELFF. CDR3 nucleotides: TGTGCCAGCAGTTTGACTAGCGGCGGGGAGCTGTTTTTT.

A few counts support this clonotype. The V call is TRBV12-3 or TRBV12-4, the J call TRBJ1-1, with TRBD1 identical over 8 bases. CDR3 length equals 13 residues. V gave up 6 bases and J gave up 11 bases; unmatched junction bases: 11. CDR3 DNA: TGTGCCAGCAGCCCCGGACAGGGATTTTGGGCTTTCTTT. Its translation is CASSPGQGFWAFF.

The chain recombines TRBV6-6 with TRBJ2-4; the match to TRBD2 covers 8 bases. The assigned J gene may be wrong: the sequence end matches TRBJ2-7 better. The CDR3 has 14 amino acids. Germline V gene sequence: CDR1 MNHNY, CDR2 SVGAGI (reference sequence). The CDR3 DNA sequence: TGTGCCAGCAGTCGCCCGACTAGCGACTACGAGCAGTACTTC. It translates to CASSRPTSDYEQYF.

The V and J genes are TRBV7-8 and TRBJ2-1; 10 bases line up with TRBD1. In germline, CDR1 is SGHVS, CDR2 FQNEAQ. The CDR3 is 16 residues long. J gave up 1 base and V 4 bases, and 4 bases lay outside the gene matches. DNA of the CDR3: TGTGCCAGCAGCTCGGGGACAGGGGATTCCTACAATGAGCAGTTCTTC. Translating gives CASSSGTGDSYNEQFF.

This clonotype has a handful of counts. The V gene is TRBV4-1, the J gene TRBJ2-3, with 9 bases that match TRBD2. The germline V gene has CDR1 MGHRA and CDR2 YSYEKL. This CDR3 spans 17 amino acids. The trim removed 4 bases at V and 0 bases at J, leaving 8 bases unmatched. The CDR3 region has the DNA TGCGCCAGCAGCCCCAGGGGACTAGCTACTAGCACAGATACGCAGTATTTT. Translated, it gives CASSPRGLATSTDTQYF.

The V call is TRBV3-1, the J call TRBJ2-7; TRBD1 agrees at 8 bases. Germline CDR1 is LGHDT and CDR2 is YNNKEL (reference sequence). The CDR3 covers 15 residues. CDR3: CAPKAPGTGLYEQYF. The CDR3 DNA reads TGTGCTCCTAAAGCCCCGGGGACAGGCCTCTACGAGCAGTACTTC.

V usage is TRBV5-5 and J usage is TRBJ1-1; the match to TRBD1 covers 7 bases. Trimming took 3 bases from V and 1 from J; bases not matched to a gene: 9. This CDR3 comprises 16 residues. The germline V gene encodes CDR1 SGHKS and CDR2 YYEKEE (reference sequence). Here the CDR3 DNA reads TGTGCCAGCAGCTACCTGACAGGGATGGCGAACACTGAAGCTTTCTTT. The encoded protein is CASSYLTGMANTEAFF.

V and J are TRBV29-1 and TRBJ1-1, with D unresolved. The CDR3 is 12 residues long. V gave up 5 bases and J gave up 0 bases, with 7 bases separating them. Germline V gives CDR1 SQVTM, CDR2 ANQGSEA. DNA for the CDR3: TGCAGCGTTCGGATGATGAACACTGAAGCTTTCTTT. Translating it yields CSVRMMNTEAFF.

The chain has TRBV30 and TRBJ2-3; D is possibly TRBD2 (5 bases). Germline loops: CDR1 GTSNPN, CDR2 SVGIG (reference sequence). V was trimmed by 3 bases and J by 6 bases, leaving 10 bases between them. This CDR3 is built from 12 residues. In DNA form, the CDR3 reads TGTGCCTGGAGGGTCCTAGCTGATACGCAGTATTTT. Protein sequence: CAWRVLADTQYF.

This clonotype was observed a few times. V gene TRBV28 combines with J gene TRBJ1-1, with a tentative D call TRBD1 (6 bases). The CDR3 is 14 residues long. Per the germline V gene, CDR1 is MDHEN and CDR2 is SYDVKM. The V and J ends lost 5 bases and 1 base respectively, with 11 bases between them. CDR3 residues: CASSPGDSNTEAFF. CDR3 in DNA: TGTGCCAGCAGTCCAGGGGACTCGAACACTGAAGCTTTCTTT.

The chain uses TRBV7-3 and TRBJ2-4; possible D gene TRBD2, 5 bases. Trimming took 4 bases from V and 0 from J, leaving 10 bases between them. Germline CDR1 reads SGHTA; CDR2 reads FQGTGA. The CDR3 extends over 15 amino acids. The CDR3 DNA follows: TGTGCCAGCAGCTCTAGTGGAGGAGCCAAAAACATTCAGTACTTC. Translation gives CASSSSGGAKNIQYF.

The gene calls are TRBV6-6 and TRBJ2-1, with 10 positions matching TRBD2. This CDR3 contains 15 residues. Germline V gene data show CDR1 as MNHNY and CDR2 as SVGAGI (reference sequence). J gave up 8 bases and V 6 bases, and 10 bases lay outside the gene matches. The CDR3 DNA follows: TGTGCCAGCAGCCCAACTAGCGGGGCCCCATATGAGCAGTTCTTC. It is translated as CASSPTSGAPYEQFF.